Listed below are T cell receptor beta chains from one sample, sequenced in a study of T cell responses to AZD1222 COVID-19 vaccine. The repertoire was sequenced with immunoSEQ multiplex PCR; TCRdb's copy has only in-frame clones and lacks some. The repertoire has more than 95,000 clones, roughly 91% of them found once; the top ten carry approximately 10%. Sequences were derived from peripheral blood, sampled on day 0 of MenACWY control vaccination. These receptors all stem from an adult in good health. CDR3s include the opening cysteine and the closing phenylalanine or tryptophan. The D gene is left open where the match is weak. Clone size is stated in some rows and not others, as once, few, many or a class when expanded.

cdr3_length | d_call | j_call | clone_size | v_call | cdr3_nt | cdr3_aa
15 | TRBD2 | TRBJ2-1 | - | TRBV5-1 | TGCGCCAGCAGCGCACTAGCGGGAGTAAACAATGAGCAGTTCTTC | CASSALAGVNNEQFF
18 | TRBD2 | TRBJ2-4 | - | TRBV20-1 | TGCAGTGCTAGTAATTGGGCTAGCGGGGAAGGCGTCAAAAACATTCAGTACTTC | CSASNWASGEGVKNIQYF
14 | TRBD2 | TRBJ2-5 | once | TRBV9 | TGTGCCAGCAGCGGCGGGACTAGGAAAGAGACCCAGTACTTC | CASSGGTRKETQYF
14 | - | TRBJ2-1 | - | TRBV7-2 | TGTGCCAGCAGCTCTCCCGGGACCTTCAATGAGCAGTTCTTC | CASSSPGTFNEQFF
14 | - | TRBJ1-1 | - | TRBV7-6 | TGTGCCAGCAGCCCCGGCCACAGGGCTACTGAAGCTTTCTTT | CASSPGHRATEAFF
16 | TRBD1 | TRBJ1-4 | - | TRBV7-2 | TGTGCCAGCAGCTTGGGGCGCCCAGGACAGGGGCTAAAACTGTTTTTT | CASSLGRPGQGLKLFF
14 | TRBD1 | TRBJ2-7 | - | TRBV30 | TGTGCCTGGAGGGCTCAGGGGACAGGCTACGAGCAGTACTTC | CAWRAQGTGYEQYF
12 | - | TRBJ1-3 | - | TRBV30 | TGTGCCTGGGAGGTCTCTGGAAACACCATATATTTT | CAWEVSGNTIYF
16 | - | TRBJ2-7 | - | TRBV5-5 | TGTGCCAGCAGCTCGAGGCGGGACGCCAGCTCCTACGAGCAGTACTTC | CASSSRRDASSYEQYF
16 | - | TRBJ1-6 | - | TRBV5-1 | TGCGCCAGCAGCCCCCAATCCAGACAGCCTAATTCACCCCTCCACTTT | CASSPQSRQPNSPLHF
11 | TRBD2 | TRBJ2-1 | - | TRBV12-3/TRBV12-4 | TGTGTTGGGGGAGGGACGGGTGAGCAGTTCTTC | CVGGGTGEQFF
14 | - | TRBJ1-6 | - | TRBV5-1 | TGCGCCAGCAGCCCGGGACGGGATAATTCACCCCTCCACTTT | CASSPGRDNSPLHF
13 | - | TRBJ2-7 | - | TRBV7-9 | TGTGCCAGCAGCCAGACACAAACCCCCGAGCAGTACTTC | CASSQTQTPEQYF
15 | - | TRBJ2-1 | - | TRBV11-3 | TGTGCCAGCAGCTTATGGGAGAGAACGAGGTGGGAGCAGTTCTTC | CASSLWERTRWEQFF
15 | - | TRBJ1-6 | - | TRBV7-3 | TGTGCCAGCAGCTTAAACTCAGGGGCAAGTTCACCCCTCCACTTT | CASSLNSGASSPLHF
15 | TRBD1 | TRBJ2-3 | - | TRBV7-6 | TGTGCCAGCAGCGCCCGGGACAGGTGGTCAGATACGCAGTATTTT | CASSARDRWSDTQYF
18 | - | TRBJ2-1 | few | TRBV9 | TGTGCCAGCAGCGTAGCTACTAAGATGGACACGCCCCAAAATGAGCAGTTCTTC | CASSVATKMDTPQNEQFF
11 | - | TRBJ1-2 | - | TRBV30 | TGTGCCTGGTGGACGGACTATGGCTACACCTTC | CAWWTDYGYTF
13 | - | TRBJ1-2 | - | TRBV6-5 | TGTGCCAGCACTCCAGCCACTGACTATGGCTACACCTTC | CASTPATDYGYTF
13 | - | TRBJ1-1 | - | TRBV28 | TGTGCCAGCAGTTTGGGGGAGGGGAGGGCAGCTTTCTTT | CASSLGEGRAAFF
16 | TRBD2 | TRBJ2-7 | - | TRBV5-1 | TGCGCCAGCAGCTTGGGAACTAGCGGGAGGGCTGGCGAGCAGTACTTC | CASSLGTSGRAGEQYF
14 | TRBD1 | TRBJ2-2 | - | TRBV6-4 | TGTGCCAGTAGGGGACAGACGAACACCGGGGAGCTGTTTTTT | CASRGQTNTGELFF
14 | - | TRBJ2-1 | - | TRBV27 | TGTGCCAGCGGGCTTTCGAGGGCCAGGGATGAGCAGTTCTTC | CASGLSRARDEQFF
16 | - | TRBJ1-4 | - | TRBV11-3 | TGTGCCAGCAGCCCCAAGGGTGTGGCAACTAATGAAAAACTGTTTTTT | CASSPKGVATNEKLFF
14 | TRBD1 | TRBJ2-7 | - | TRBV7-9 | TGTGCCAGCAGCCCAGGGGGATCCCTCTACGAGCAGTACTTC | CASSPGGSLYEQYF
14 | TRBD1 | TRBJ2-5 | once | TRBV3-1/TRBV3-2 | TGTGCCAGCAGCCGACAGGGGGCAGGAGAGACCCAGTACTTC | CASSRQGAGETQYF
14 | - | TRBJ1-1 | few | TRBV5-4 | TGTGCCAGCAGCTTCACACTGTTGAACACTGAAGCTTTCTTT | CASSFTLLNTEAFF
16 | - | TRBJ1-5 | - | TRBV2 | TGTGCCAGCAGTGAAGCTGGCAGGGTCGTTCATCAGCCCCAGCATTTT | CASSEAGRVVHQPQHF
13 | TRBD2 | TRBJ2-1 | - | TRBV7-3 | TGTGCCAGCAGCCACGATGGGAGGGATGAGCAGTTCTTC | CASSHDGRDEQFF
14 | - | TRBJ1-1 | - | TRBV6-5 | TGTGCCAGCAGTTACTCGAGGGGGGTACCTGAAGCTTTCTTT | CASSYSRGVPEAFF
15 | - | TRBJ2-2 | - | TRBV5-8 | TGTGCCAGCAGCCGTCGGCAGGGATATACCGGGGAGCTGTTTTTT | CASSRRQGYTGELFF
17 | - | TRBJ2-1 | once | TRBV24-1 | TGTGCCACCAGTGATTTACGACAAGATAGCTCCTACAATGAGCAGTTCTTC | CATSDLRQDSSYNEQFF